This is a list of T cell receptor beta chains from one sample in a study of OX40 agonist ivuxolimab in advanced cancers. The protocol was immunoSEQ multiplex PCR, while the TCRdb copy is restricted to in-frame clones and leaves out a portion. The sample includes 75,000 to 100,000 clones, around four fifths of them seen just once. The sequenced sample was CD4+ or CD8+ T cells sorted from blood, obtained in a trial of the OX40 agonist ivuxolimab. The receptors come from an adult with an advanced solid tumor such as melanoma, head and neck, liver or kidney cancer. Both conserved end residues are part of each CDR3. A D gene is named only where the DNA matches it firmly. Clone sizes are given selectively: once, few, many, or a class where the clone is expanded.

TRBJ2-3 | once | TRBD1 | TRBV15 | CATSRDRDRTDTQYF | TGTGCCACCAGCAGAGACAGGGACAGAACAGATACGCAGTATTTT
TRBJ2-3 | NA | TRBD2 | TRBV6-6 | CASSRAGGAADTQYF | TGTGCCAGCAGCCGAGCCGGGGGGGCTGCAGATACGCAGTATTTT
TRBJ2-7 | NA | NA | TRBV5-4 | CASSLGLGAYEQYF | TGTGCCAGCAGCTTGGGTTTGGGGGCCTACGAGCAGTACTTC
TRBJ2-7 | NA | NA | TRBV28 | CASSLSAYEQYF | TGTGCCAGCAGTTTATCTGCTTACGAGCAGTACTTC
TRBJ2-2 | NA | NA | TRBV11-2 | CASSSPASGRSANTGELFF | TGTGCCAGCAGCAGTCCTGCTTCAGGGAGAAGCGCGAACACCGGGGAGCTGTTTTTT
TRBJ2-3 | NA | NA | TRBV10-1 | CASNSGSSTDTQYF | TGCGCCAGCAACAGCGGATCTAGCACAGATACGCAGTATTTT
TRBJ1-4 | NA | NA | TRBV5-4 | CASSLGGAVGLAPEKLFF | TGTGCCAGCAGCTTGGGGGGGGCCGTAGGGCTCGCCCCTGAAAAACTGTTTTTT
TRBJ1-1 | NA | NA | TRBV5-8 | CASSLGQTNTEAFF | TGTGCCAGCAGCTTGGGACAGACGAACACTGAAGCTTTCTTT
TRBJ1-2 | NA | NA | TRBV27 | CASSRLGAEDYGYTF | TGTGCCAGCAGTAGACTTGGGGCGGAGGACTATGGCTACACCTTC
TRBJ2-3 | NA | NA | TRBV18 | CASSPNGQGTDTQYF | TGTGCCAGCTCACCAAACGGGCAGGGTACAGATACGCAGTATTTT
TRBJ1-4 | NA | NA | TRBV7-2 | CASSLVVNEKLFF | TGTGCCAGCAGCTTAGTGGTCAATGAAAAACTGTTTTTT
TRBJ2-6 | NA | TRBD1 | TRBV5-4 | CASSLRQGTNSGANVLTF | TGTGCCAGCAGCTTACGACAGGGAACCAACTCTGGGGCCAACGTCCTGACTTTC
TRBJ2-3 | NA | NA | TRBV4-3 | CASSQVNGYSDTQYF | TGCGCCAGCAGCCAAGTCAATGGGTACTCAGATACGCAGTATTTT
TRBJ1-3 | NA | NA | TRBV30 | CAWSGGVSGNTIYF | TGTGCCTGGAGTGGAGGAGTCTCTGGAAACACCATATATTTT
TRBJ2-2 | NA | NA | TRBV7-2 | CASSRDSTNTGELFF | TGTGCCAGCAGCCGAGACAGCACGAACACCGGGGAGCTGTTTTTT
TRBJ1-2 | few | NA | TRBV7-3 | CASSLYGAGRGYTF | TGTGCCAGCAGCTTATACGGAGCAGGTCGCGGCTACACCTTC
TRBJ1-2 | NA | TRBD1 | TRBV27 | CASSPQPGTGNYGYTF | TGTGCCAGCAGTCCTCAACCCGGGACAGGGAACTATGGCTACACCTTC
TRBJ2-3 | NA | NA | TRBV30 | CAWSSADTQYF | TGTGCCTGGAGTTCGGCGGATACGCAGTATTTT
TRBJ2-3 | NA | TRBD2 | TRBV5-1 | CASSLTSGGPQDTQYF | TGCGCCAGCAGCTTAACTAGCGGGGGGCCACAAGATACGCAGTATTTT
TRBJ2-6 | NA | TRBD1 | TRBV28 | CASGTRTGSTNVLTF | TGTGCCAGCGGAACTAGGACAGGTTCGACCAACGTCCTGACTTTC
TRBJ1-2 | NA | TRBD1 | TRBV7-2 | CASSLGQGSSGYTF | TGTGCCAGCAGCTTGGGACAGGGAAGTTCGGGCTACACCTTC
TRBJ1-2 | NA | NA | TRBV6-4 | CASSGGWNYGYTF | TGTGCCAGCAGCGGAGGTTGGAACTATGGCTACACCTTC
TRBJ1-4 | NA | NA | TRBV25-1 | CASSPQSTPEKLFF | TGTGCCAGCAGTCCGCAATCGACCCCTGAAAAACTGTTTTTT
TRBJ2-2 | NA | NA | TRBV2 | CASHASGGGELFF | TGTGCCAGCCACGCCTCAGGTGGCGGGGAGCTGTTTTTT
TRBJ2-3 | NA | TRBD2 | TRBV27 | CASSPRLAGKAGSTDTQYF | TGTGCCAGCAGCCCCCGACTAGCGGGGAAGGCGGGAAGCACAGATACGCAGTATTTT